The 17 T cell receptor beta chains below come from one sample, sequenced in a study of identical twins. From the 5' RACE reads, TCRdb called clonotypes with MiXCR, one entry per CDR3 protein. This sample has 200,000 or so distinct CDR3 sequences; 6.5% to 8.5% occur once, and the top ten carry 1.5% to 2.5%. The data were also submitted as part of a second study, on yellow fever vaccine responses in identical twins.

The specimen sequenced was memory (CD45RO+) T cells sorted from blood. These receptors originate from a woman between 18 and 29 years old in good health.

In its sample, this clonotype was seen many times. The CDR3 here is CATKLRESTDTQYF. CDR3 nucleotides: TGTGCCACCAAATTGCGGGAGAGCACAGATACGCAGTATTTT. The chain couples TRBV12-3 or TRBV12-4 to TRBJ2-3, with TRBD2 identical over 7 bases. This CDR3 is built from 14 residues. V gave up 10 bases and J gave up 0 bases; unmatched junction bases: 7.

Written as DNA, the CDR3 is TGTGCCAGTAGTATAGGGCTCAGCGGAAATGAGCAGTTCTTC. It specifies CASSIGLSGNEQFF. The chain uses TRBV19 and TRBJ2-1; possible D gene TRBD2, 5 bases. Germline lookup yields CDR1 LNHDA and CDR2 SQIVND (reference sequence). The CDR3 is made up of 14 amino acids. Trimming left V 1 base short and J 7 bases short, with 11 bases between.

The CDR3 DNA reads TGTGCCAGCAGAAGCAGACAGGGTTCCTACGAGCAGTACTTC. Its protein is CASRSRQGSYEQYF. This chain connects TRBV6-1 to TRBJ2-7, with 7 bases aligning to TRBD1. J gave up 1 base and V 6 bases, and 6 bases lay outside the gene matches. This CDR3 contains 14 residues. Per germline, CDR1 MNHNS and CDR2 SASEGT.

This clonotype was seen at least ten times. Written as DNA, the CDR3 is TGCAGCGTCCCCTCGGGGGGTCCCACAGATACGCAGTATTTT. It is translated as CSVPSGGPTDTQYF. The chain couples TRBV29-1 to TRBJ2-3; TRBD2 agrees at 7 bases. CDR3 size: 14 residues. With 6 bases clipped from V and 2 bases from J, the junction kept 8 bases outside the gene matches. Germline loops: CDR1 SQVTM, CDR2 ANQGSEA.

There are many counts of this clonotype. Written as DNA, the CDR3 is TGTGCCAGCAGCCTAATCAGCGGGAGCACAGATACGCAGTATTTT. This gives the protein CASSLISGSTDTQYF. The rearrangement uses TRBV12-3 or TRBV12-4 and TRBJ2-3; tentatively, D is TRBD2 (6 bases). V lost 6 bases and J 0 bases, leaving 13 bases between the germline ends. The CDR3 runs 15 residues.

The table lists this clonotype with many counts. V usage is TRBV7-9 and J usage is TRBJ2-1; possible D gene TRBD2, 5 bases. Germline V gene data show CDR1 as SEHNR and CDR2 as FQNEAQ (reference sequence). CDR3 length: 13 residues. Trimming cost V 4 bases and J 5 bases, with 9 bases left between them. Written as DNA, the CDR3 is TGTGCCAGCAGCTCGGACTCGAACAATGAGCAGTTCTTC. Residues: CASSSDSNNEQFF.

The table lists this clonotype with many counts. The V gene is TRBV29-1, the J gene TRBJ2-7, with a weak D call TRBD2 (6 bases). Trimming removed 0 bases at V and 2 bases at J, with 17 bases between. The CDR3 is 16 residues long. The V gene's germline CDR1 is SQVTM and CDR2 ANQGSEA. As DNA, the CDR3 is TGCAGCGTTGAAGATCACGGGACTCCGATAGCCTACGAGCAGTACTTC. This sequence encodes CSVEDHGTPIAYEQYF.

This clonotype was observed a few times. The gene calls are TRBV20-1 and TRBJ2-5; D might be TRBD2 (6 bases). Trimming cost V 4 bases and J 5 bases, with 11 bases left between them. CDR3 length equals 12 residues. In germline, CDR1 is DFQATT, CDR2 SNEGSKA (reference sequence). In DNA form, the CDR3 reads TGCAGTGCTATCGGAGGGGATGAGACCCAGTACTTC. It specifies CSAIGGDETQYF.

As regards this clonotype: A single base separates this from a much larger clone, so it may be a read error. V usage is TRBV5-1 and J usage is TRBJ2-2; weak D call: TRBD2 (6 bases). Germline loops: CDR1 SGHRS, CDR2 YFSETQ. The CDR3 totals 15 residues. CDR3 DNA: TGCGCCAGCAGCTTGGACCCAGGGTCCACCGGGGAGGTGTTTTTT. It codes for CASSLDPGSTGEVFF.

At least ten counts were recorded for this clonotype. The chain recombines TRBV3-1 with TRBJ2-3; D is uncertain. The CDR3 is made up of 16 amino acids. V was trimmed by 1 base and J by 2 bases, leaving 13 bases between them. The germline V gene encodes CDR1 LGHDT and CDR2 YNNKEL (reference sequence). CDR3 residues: CASSQVAAGYTDTQYF. The CDR3 nucleotides read TGTGCCAGCAGCCAAGTGGCGGCAGGATACACAGATACGCAGTATTTT.

V gene TRBV7-2 combines with J gene TRBJ2-7, with TRBD2 as a possible D gene (6 bases). The CDR3 loop spans 15 amino acids. Trimming removed 5 bases from V and 2 bases from J, with 16 bases in between. Germline CDR1 and CDR2: SGHTA and FQGNSA. CDR3 loop: CASSTSSGNAYEQYF. The CDR3 DNA reads as TGTGCCAGCAGCACCAGTAGCGGAAATGCCTACGAGCAGTACTTC.

This clonotype was recorded at least ten times. The rearrangement joins TRBV6-5 to TRBJ1-1; D not resolved. The CDR3 is 14 amino acids. Trimming took 4 bases from V and 4 from J, leaving 13 bases between them. CDR1 and CDR2 (germline): MNHEY, SVGAGI. DNA for the CDR3: TGTGCCAGCAGTTGGGCCAGTGTGGGCACTGAAGCTTTCTTT. It codes for CASSWASVGTEAFF.

This clonotype has ten or more counts. The chain has TRBV10-3 and TRBJ2-5; D gene unclear. The CDR3 sequence is 11 residues long. Germline V gene lookup returns CDR1 ENHRY and CDR2 SYGVKD. Trimming pared 2 bases from V and 3 bases from J, leaving 1 base between. This CDR3 is CAISEKETQYF. The CDR3 DNA reads TGTGCCATCAGTGAGAAAGAGACCCAGTACTTC.

The gene calls are TRBV6-1 and TRBJ2-7; 12 bases map to TRBD2. Per the germline V gene, CDR1 is MNHNS and CDR2 is SASEGT. The CDR3 covers 15 residues. Germline trimming cut 5 bases from V and 6 bases from J; bases unmatched to any gene: 8. The CDR3 DNA reads as TGTGCCAGCAGTACCCTAGCGGGAGGGCCGAGCGAGCAGTACTTC. This encodes CASSTLAGGPSEQYF.

This chain joins TRBV7-9 and TRBJ1-1; 7 bases align to TRBD1. The CDR3 totals 11 residues. Germline trimming cut 3 bases from V and 11 bases from J; bases unmatched to any gene: 3. CDR1 is SEHNR and CDR2 is FQNEAQ in the germline V gene (reference sequence). The CDR3 here is CASSFDREAFF. The DNA of the CDR3 is TGTGCCAGCAGCTTTGACAGGGAGGCTTTCTTT.

The genes are TRBV12-3 or TRBV12-4 and TRBJ2-3; D is uncertain. Trimming removed 6 bases from V and 2 bases from J, with 9 bases in between. The CDR3 is 13 residues long. The CDR3 sequence: CASRGANTDTQYF. The CDR3 DNA is TGTGCCAGCAGGGGCGCCAACACAGATACGCAGTATTTT.

This clonotype was detected many times. This chain uses TRBV20-1 with TRBJ2-2; D might be TRBD1 (6 bases). CDR3 length: 13 residues. Trimming cost V 5 bases and J 7 bases, with 14 bases left between them. Germline CDR1 is DFQATT and CDR2 is SNEGSKA (reference sequence). CDR3 sequence: CSAGTGYGGELFF. DNA for the CDR3: TGCAGTGCTGGTACAGGGTACGGCGGGGAGCTGTTTTTT.